This T cell receptor (beta chain) was retrieved from a study of siplizumab effects on memory and regulatory T cells. Study results and caveats: Memory cells that were CD4+ and unstimulated gave rise to alloreactive sequences, which siplizumab significantly reduced. About 80-95% of proliferating CD4+ or CD8+ clones had no assignable naive or memory phenotype. Naive T cells apparently outstripped memory cells in diversity and seemed major alloresponse contributors.

Some clones are missing from TCRdb's copy, which holds only in-frame ones; the method was immunoSEQ multiplex PCR. The data show around 100,000 clones, with 75% to 95% seen just once and about 0.15% held by the top ten. V lost 1 base and J lost 3; bases outside the gene matches: 6. The germline CDR1 and CDR2 sequences are KGHSH and LQKENI. This CDR3 comprises 15 residues. About this clone itself: No antigen is known for it.

The chain is built from TRBV18 and TRBJ2-7; 7 bases align to TRBD1. The sample taken for sequencing was CD4+ T cells sorted from blood. The receptor's source is a human donor in good health. The CDR3 DNA follows: TGTGCCAGCTCACCACAACCGGGACAGAGCTACGAGCAGTACTTC. Protein: CASSPQPGQSYEQYF.